One sample yielded the 28 T cell receptor beta chains listed below, sequenced in a study of blood T cell repertoires in COVID-19 (TCRdb year 2020). Receptor libraries were prepared by the immunoSEQ multiplex PCR assay. TCRdb obtained this table from immuneACCESS and retained in-frame rearrangements with V and J assigned. These tables miss some clones; where compared with another copy, unresolved V genes account for less than half of the shortfall, and the remainder is unexplained. The sample profile shows 120,000 to 150,000 clones; approximately 84% of them were found once. The ten largest clonotypes hold about 8% of the sample. The sample taken for sequencing was peripheral blood. These receptors originate from a human donor in a cohort sampled during active COVID-19.

The J gene is TRBJ2-2, the V gene TRBV29-1, with D possibly matching TRBD2 (5 bases). Germline lookup yields CDR1 SQVTM and CDR2 ANQGSEA. V gave up 4 bases and J gave up 2 bases, with 11 bases separating them. CDR3 length: 14 residues. The DNA of the CDR3 is TGCAGCGTTGGATCGGGGTCCAACACCGGGGAGCTGTTTTTT. It translates to CSVGSGSNTGELFF.

This chain links TRBV5-1 with TRBJ2-3; D unresolved. This CDR3 is built from 11 residues. Trimming took 4 bases from V and 6 from J, leaving 6 bases between them. Germline values: CDR1 SGHRS, CDR2 YFSETQ. The CDR3 here is CASSHEDTQYF. CDR3 in DNA: TGCGCCAGCAGCCACGAGGATACGCAGTATTTT.

This clone appeared a few times. The CDR3 DNA follows: TGCGCCAGCAGCTTGACCCCACCCGACAGGAACACCGGGGAGCTGTTTTTT. Translated, it gives CASSLTPPDRNTGELFF. The chain recombines TRBV5-1 with TRBJ2-2; possibly TRBD1 for D (5 bases). Germline V gene lookup returns CDR1 SGHRS and CDR2 YFSETQ. CDR3 length: 17 residues. Trimming removed 1 base at V and 1 base at J, with 14 bases between.

V and J are TRBV5-1 and TRBJ2-7; the D gene is possibly TRBD2 (6 bases). Germline CDR1 SGHRS, CDR2 YFSETQ. The V end lost 6 bases, the J end lost 2 bases, and 15 bases lay between the germline ends. This CDR3 has 14 residues. The DNA of the CDR3 is TGCGCCAGCACTCCGTGGGGGGACCCCTACGAGCAGTACTTC. Protein sequence: CASTPWGDPYEQYF.

The genes are TRBV4-2 and TRBJ1-5; TRBD1 might be the D (5 bases). Per the germline V gene, CDR1 is LGHNA and CDR2 is YNFKEQ. V lost 1 base, J lost 6 bases, and 10 bases lay in between. This CDR3 has 14 amino acids. The CDR3 coding sequence is TGTGCCAGCAGCCAAGGAGGAAGGGGTCAGCCCCAGCATTTT. It codes for CASSQGGRGQPQHF.

This chain uses TRBV19 with TRBJ2-2, with D possibly matching TRBD1 (6 bases). The CDR3 contains 14 residues. Germline-derived CDR1 and CDR2 are LNHDA and SQIVND (reference sequence). V was clipped by 7 bases and J by 5 bases, with 14 bases between them. The CDR3, as DNA: TGTGCCAGTATAGAATGGGGGCAAACCGGGGAGCTGTTTTTT. As protein: CASIEWGQTGELFF.

V usage is TRBV29-1 and J usage is TRBJ2-5; D is perhaps TRBD1 (5 bases). The length of the CDR3 is 12 residues. Germline CDR1 and CDR2: SQVTM and ANQGSEA. Trimming took off 7 bases at V and 1 base at J, with 10 bases between the two ends. CDR3 nucleotide sequence: TGCAGCGCTGACAGAATCCAAGAGACCCAGTACTTC. Its translation is CSADRIQETQYF.

This clone was recorded a few times. This chain links TRBV7-8 with TRBJ2-7; 7 bases line up with TRBD1. CDR1 SGHVS and CDR2 FQNEAQ come from the germline V gene. V shed 5 bases, J shed 1 base, and the junction held 8 bases outside the gene matches. The CDR3 has 15 amino acids. CDR3 DNA: TGTGCCAGCAGCGCGCGGACAGGAGTTTCCTACGAGCAGTACTTC. It specifies CASSARTGVSYEQYF.

This chain uses TRBV28 with TRBJ2-3; 7 nucleotides align to TRBD1. From germline, CDR1 is MDHEN and CDR2 SYDVKM. The length of the CDR3 is 15 residues. Losses at the gene ends were 5 bases for V and 5 bases for J; bases not matched to a gene: 10. The CDR3, as DNA: TGTGCCAGCAGTACTCCGGGACAGAGGATAGATACGCAGTATTTT. Translating it yields CASSTPGQRIDTQYF.

The chain has TRBV6-5 and TRBJ1-1, with 8 bases fitting TRBD1. V lost 1 base, J lost 4 bases, and 2 bases stayed unmatched. The CDR3 is 14 amino acids. Germline loops: CDR1 MNHEY, CDR2 SVGAGI. The CDR3 coding sequence is TGTGCCAGCAGTTACTATACAGGGGGCACTGAAGCTTTCTTT. As protein: CASSYYTGGTEAFF.

The chain has TRBV5-8 and TRBJ1-5; no clear D gene. There are 14 residues in the CDR3. V was shortened by 2 bases and J by 4 bases, with 10 bases between the two germline ends. Germline V gene sequence: CDR1 SGHTS, CDR2 YDEGEE. The DNA of the CDR3 is TGTGCCAGCAGCTTTGGGCTAAATAATCAGCCCCAGCATTTT. Protein sequence: CASSFGLNNQPQHF.

A single count supports this clone. This chain connects TRBV5-1 to TRBJ2-1; no clear D gene. CDR1 is SGHRS, CDR2 YFSETQ, per germline. Trimming pared 1 base from V and 0 bases from J, leaving 11 bases between. The CDR3 has 16 residues. In nucleotides, the CDR3 is TGCGCCAGCAGCTTGACAGTTATGAGCTCCTACAATGAGCAGTTCTTC. It translates to CASSLTVMSSYNEQFF.

The chain links TRBV15 to TRBJ1-4, with 9 positions matching TRBD1. This CDR3 is 15 amino acids long. With V trimmed by 4 bases and J by 4 bases, 4 bases remained unmatched. Germline V gives CDR1 LNHNV, CDR2 YYDKDF (reference sequence). CDR3 coding DNA: TGTGCCACCAGCACTCGACAGGGGGTTAATGAAAAACTGTTTTTT. Protein product: CATSTRQGVNEKLFF. Variable domain in full (rest from reference TRBV15 and TRBJ1-4): DAMVIQNPRYQVTQFGKPVTLSCSQTLNHNVMYWYQQKSSQAPKLLFHYYDKDFNNEADTPDNFQSRRPNTSFCFLDIRSPGLGDTAMYLCATSTRQGVNEKLFFGSGTQLSVL.

This chain links TRBV7-9 with TRBJ1-6; D remains ambiguous. Germline V gives CDR1 SEHNR, CDR2 FQNEAQ (reference sequence). V was trimmed by 5 bases and J by 7 bases, leaving 15 bases between them. This CDR3 region has 15 residues. CDR3 sequence: CASSGGWAENSPLHF. The CDR3 DNA reads TGTGCCAGCAGCGGTGGCTGGGCAGAAAATTCACCCCTCCACTTT.

The rearrangement links TRBV5-1 to TRBJ2-7, with 13 bases matching TRBD2. V shed 4 bases and J 3 bases; nucleotides not matched to a gene: 4. This CDR3 contains 15 residues. CDR1 is SGHRS and CDR2 is YFSETQ in the germline V gene. Here the CDR3 reads CASSRTSGGNYEQYF. CDR3 DNA sequence: TGCGCCAGCAGCCGGACTAGCGGGGGTAACTACGAGCAGTACTTC.

This clone was seen a single time. V and J are TRBV4-1 and TRBJ1-5; TRBD1 aligns across 9 bases. Germline assignment: CDR1 MGHRA and CDR2 YSYEKL. J was trimmed by 3 bases and V by 4 bases; bases with no gene match: 13. The CDR3 has 18 amino acids. The CDR3 region is CASSRLIQGAGTNQPQHF. CDR3 coding DNA: TGCGCCAGCAGCCGCCTAATACAGGGGGCAGGAACCAATCAGCCCCAGCATTTT.

The table lists this clone with a few counts. CDR3 protein: CATAPGTVNYGYTF. DNA for the CDR3: TGTGCCACCGCCCCCGGGACAGTGAACTATGGCTACACCTTC. The chain couples TRBV19 to TRBJ1-2, with 7 bases that match TRBD1. CDR1 is LNHDA, CDR2 SQIVND, per germline (reference sequence). The J segment lost 2 bases and the V segment lost 10 bases, leaving 10 bases of the junction unmatched. The CDR3 runs 14 residues.

Comment on this clone: The same CDR3 can be traced to other DNA sequences in this sample. This chain connects TRBV5-1 to TRBJ2-7; no reliable D call. Trimming cost V 0 bases and J 2 bases, with 6 bases left between them. Germline lookup yields CDR1 SGHRS and CDR2 YFSETQ. The CDR3 runs to 13 residues. CDR3 sequence (DNA): TGCGCCAGCAGCTTGGCTGGCCCCTACGAGCAGTACTTC. Protein: CASSLAGPYEQYF.

This rearrangement joins TRBV6-6 to TRBJ2-5; 7 bases line up with TRBD1. The trim removed 4 bases at V and 0 bases at J, leaving 5 bases unmatched. Germline V gene sequence: CDR1 MNHNY, CDR2 SVGAGI (reference sequence). This CDR3 region has 15 residues. The CDR3 coding sequence is TGTGCCAGCAGTTGGGACAGCCAGTACCAAGAGACCCAGTACTTC. Translated: CASSWDSQYQETQYF.

The DNA of the CDR3 is TGTGCCAGCAGCCCCCTAGGAGCGGGGGCACAAGAGACCCAGTACTTC. This encodes CASSPLGAGAQETQYF. The chain recombines TRBV7-3 with TRBJ2-5; 8 bases are shared with TRBD2. V was pared by 5 bases and J by 2 bases, with 10 bases of the junction left unmatched. Per the germline V gene, CDR1 is SGHTA and CDR2 is FQGTGA. The CDR3 extends over 16 amino acids.

The chain couples TRBV6-2 or TRBV6-3 to TRBJ1-6; D possibly corresponds to TRBD1 (6 bases). The CDR3 loop spans 14 amino acids. Germline assignment: CDR1 MNHEY and CDR2 SVGEGT. Deletions cut 6 bases from V and 5 bases from J, with 11 bases between. The CDR3 spells CASSQGFHNSPLHF. For the CDR3, the DNA is TGTGCCAGCAGCCAGGGGTTCCATAATTCACCCCTCCACTTT.

The V and J genes are TRBV21-1 and TRBJ1-2; the table's D call, TRBD1, has no DNA check behind it. TRBV21-1 is reported as a pseudogene. This CDR3 region has 12 residues. The CDR3 region is CASRQGNYGYTF. The CDR3, as DNA: TGTGCCAGCAGACAGGGGAACTATGGCTACACCTTC.

This chain connects TRBV19 to TRBJ1-2; D may be TRBD1 (5 bases). The CDR3 is 13 amino acids. Trimming removed 3 bases at V and 4 bases at J, with 9 bases between. Germline loops: CDR1 LNHDA, CDR2 SQIVND (reference sequence). CDR3 bases: TGTGCCAGTAGTATTCGGGGGGGCTATGGCTACACCTTC. Translating it yields CASSIRGGYGYTF.

The rearrangement joins TRBV5-6 to TRBJ1-2; maybe TRBD1 (5 bases). Germline assignment: CDR1 SGHDT and CDR2 YYEEEE. V was cut by 4 bases and J by 2 bases, with 18 bases left in between. The CDR3 is made up of 16 amino acids. CDR3 sequence: CASSPKEPGHNYGYTF. CDR3 in DNA: TGTGCCAGCAGCCCCAAGGAACCTGGACACAACTATGGCTACACCTTC.

V gene TRBV28 combines with J gene TRBJ1-2; D unclear. Germline lookup yields CDR1 MDHEN and CDR2 SYDVKM. Trimming removed 3 bases at V and 4 bases at J, with 6 bases between. The CDR3 sequence is 12 residues long. DNA of the CDR3: TGTGCCAGCAGTTTGAGTAGCTATGGCTACACCTTC. Its protein product is CASSLSSYGYTF.

The V gene is TRBV7-9, the J gene TRBJ2-3; D possibly corresponds to TRBD1 (6 bases). Germline loops: CDR1 SEHNR, CDR2 FQNEAQ (reference sequence). The CDR3 loop spans 16 amino acids. The V gene lost 1 base and the J gene lost 1 base, with 12 bases spanning the gap. The CDR3 region is CASSLDTGLGTDTQYF. In DNA form, the CDR3 reads TGTGCCAGCAGCTTAGATACAGGGCTCGGCACAGATACGCAGTATTTT.

The rearrangement links TRBV4-1 to TRBJ1-2; maybe TRBD1 (5 bases). The CDR3 covers 16 residues. The germline V and J ends were trimmed by 3 bases and 3 bases, with 17 bases remaining between them. Germline assignment: CDR1 MGHRA and CDR2 YSYEKL. The CDR3 DNA sequence: TGCGCCAGCAGCCAGAGTTCAGGGCCAGTCGACTATGGCTACACCTTC. This gives the protein CASSQSSGPVDYGYTF.

The CDR3 here is CAISWTSGEQETQYF. For the CDR3, the DNA is TGTGCCATCAGTTGGACTAGCGGGGAACAAGAGACCCAGTACTTC. This chain links TRBV10-3 with TRBJ2-5; 12 bases agree with TRBD2. Germline CDR1 reads ENHRY; CDR2 reads SYGVKD. Trimming cost V 5 bases and J 2 bases; bases outside gene matches: 3. The CDR3 is 15 amino acids.